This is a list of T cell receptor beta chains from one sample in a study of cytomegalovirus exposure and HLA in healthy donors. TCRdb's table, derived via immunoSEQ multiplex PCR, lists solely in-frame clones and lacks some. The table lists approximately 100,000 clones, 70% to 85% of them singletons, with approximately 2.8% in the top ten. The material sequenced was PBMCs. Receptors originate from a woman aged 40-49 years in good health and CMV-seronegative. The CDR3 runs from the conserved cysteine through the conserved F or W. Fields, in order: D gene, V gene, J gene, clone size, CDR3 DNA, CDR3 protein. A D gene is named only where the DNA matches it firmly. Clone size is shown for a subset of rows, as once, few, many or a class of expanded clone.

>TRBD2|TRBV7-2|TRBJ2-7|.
TGTGCCAGCAGCGTTAGCGGGTCCTCCTACGAGCAGTACTTC
CASSVSGSSYEQYF
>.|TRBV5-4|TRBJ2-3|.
TGTGCCAGCAGCTTGGACTTCCCAGATACGCAGTATTTT
CASSLDFPDTQYF
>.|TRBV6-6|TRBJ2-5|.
TGTGCCAGCAGTTACACGACTGTTCCGGAAGAGACCCAGTACTTC
CASSYTTVPEETQYF
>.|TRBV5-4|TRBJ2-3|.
TGTGCCAGCAGCCCGGGACTAGATACGCAGTATTTT
CASSPGLDTQYF
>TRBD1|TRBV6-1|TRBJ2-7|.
TGTGCCAGCAATCTAGGGGGCAGGGCCTACGAGCAGTACTTC
CASNLGGRAYEQYF
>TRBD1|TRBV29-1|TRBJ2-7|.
TGCAGCGCGGTGGACAGGGATTTGTACGAGCAGTACTTC
CSAVDRDLYEQYF
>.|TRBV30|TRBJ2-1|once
TGTGCCTGGAGTGCCCACGGGTATGAGCAGTTCTTC
CAWSAHGYEQFF
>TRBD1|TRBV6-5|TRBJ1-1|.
TGTGCCAGCAGTGTGACAGGGTATACTGAAGCTTTCTTT
CASSVTGYTEAFF
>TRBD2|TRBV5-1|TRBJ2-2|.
TGCGCCAGCAGCAAGGGACTAGCGGGGGGGCGATTCACCGGGGAGCTGTTTTTT
CASSKGLAGGRFTGELFF
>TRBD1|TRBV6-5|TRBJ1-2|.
TGTGCCAGCAGTAACTACAGGGGCGGCTACACCTTC
CASSNYRGGYTF
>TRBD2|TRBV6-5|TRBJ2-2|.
TGTGCCAGCAGTTACCAGCGGGGTACCGGGGAGCTGTTTTTT
CASSYQRGTGELFF
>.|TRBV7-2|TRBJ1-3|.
TGTGCCAGCAGCTTGATGCAGTTTGGAAACACCATATATTTT
CASSLMQFGNTIYF
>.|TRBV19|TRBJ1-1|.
TGTGCCAGTATTGGGCCGGACACTGAAGCTTTCTTT
CASIGPDTEAFF
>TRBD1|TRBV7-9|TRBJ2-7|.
TGTGCCAGCAGCCTACCCCAGACAGGGAGCTCCTACGAGCAGTACTTC
CASSLPQTGSSYEQYF
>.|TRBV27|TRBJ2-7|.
TGTGCCAGCGGGACATCCTACGAGCAGTACTTC
CASGTSYEQYF
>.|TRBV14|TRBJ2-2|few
TGTGCCAGCAGCCAACAGGGCGCGACCGGGGAGCTGTTTTTT
CASSQQGATGELFF
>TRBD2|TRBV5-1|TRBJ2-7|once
TGCGCCAGCAGCTTGGGGACTAGCGGACTATACGAGCAGTACTTC
CASSLGTSGLYEQYF
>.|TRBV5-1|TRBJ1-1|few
TGCGCCAGCAGCTTGGATTATTCCGGGGAGGAAGCTTTCTTT
CASSLDYSGEEAFF
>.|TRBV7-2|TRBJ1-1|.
TGTGCCAGCAGCTTAGTAGGATTGGGGACAACGAACACTGAAGCTTTCTTT
CASSLVGLGTTNTEAFF
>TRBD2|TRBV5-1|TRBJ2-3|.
TGCGCCAGCAGCTTGGGGAGTAGCGGGAGCACAGATACGCAGTATTTT
CASSLGSSGSTDTQYF
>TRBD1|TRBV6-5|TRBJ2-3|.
TGTGCCAGCAGCCCGGGACAGGGGGGGTGGGATACGCAGTATTTT
CASSPGQGGWDTQYF
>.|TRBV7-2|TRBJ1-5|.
TGTGCCAGCAGCATGCAGGGGCTTTCTAATCAGCCCCAGCATTTT
CASSMQGLSNQPQHF
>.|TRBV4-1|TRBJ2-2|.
TGCGCCAGCAGCCAAGATACCCCGGGTGCCTCGAACACCGGGGAGCTGTTTTTT
CASSQDTPGASNTGELFF